This is a list of T cell receptor beta chains from one sample in a study of blood T cell repertoires in COVID-19. This table comes from immunoSEQ multiplex PCR, and its TCRdb copy is limited to in-frame clones, with some not included. The sample includes roughly 160,000 clones, approximately 82% of them seen just once. Sequenced: peripheral blood. Receptors originate from a woman aged 70-85 years who had recovered from COVID-19. Each CDR3 is given with its conserved first and last residue. D genes are given only for firm matches. The listing skips clone size in some rows; elsewhere it reads once, few, many or a size class.

j_call d_call v_call clone_size cdr3_length cdr3_aa cdr3_nt
TRBJ1-1 TRBD1 TRBV10-3 . 13 CAITRGQNTEAFF TGTGCCATCACCAGGGGGCAGAACACTGAAGCTTTCTTT
TRBJ2-5 . TRBV9 once 15 CASSPYGAGQETQYF TGTGCCAGCAGCCCCTATGGGGCGGGACAAGAGACCCAGTACTTC
TRBJ2-1 TRBD2 TRBV3-1/TRBV3-2 . 19 CASSQEGSRRGASYNEQFF TGTGCCAGCAGCCAAGAGGGAAGCCGGCGGGGGGCCTCCTACAATGAGCAGTTCTTC
TRBJ2-7 TRBD2 TRBV20-1 . 14 CSASPPSGGYEQYF TGCAGTGCTAGTCCTCCTAGCGGGGGCTACGAGCAGTACTTC
TRBJ2-1 TRBD1 TRBV5-1 . 15 CASSPGQGPYNEQFF TGCGCCAGCAGCCCGGGACAGGGACCCTACAATGAGCAGTTCTTC
TRBJ2-1 TRBD2 TRBV19 . 15 CASSSSGGALHEQFF TGTGCCAGTAGTAGTAGCGGGGGGGCCCTACATGAGCAGTTCTTC
TRBJ2-1 TRBD2 TRBV24-1 . 18 CATSDPTGLAGATGEQFF TGTGCCACCAGTGACCCAACCGGACTAGCGGGAGCTACTGGGGAGCAGTTCTTC
TRBJ2-3 TRBD2 TRBV30 . 16 CAWMARSGMGTDTQYF TGTGCCTGGATGGCGCGGAGCGGGATGGGCACAGATACGCAGTATTTT
TRBJ1-4 . TRBV9 . 14 CASSGAGINEKLFF TGTGCCAGCAGCGGGGCAGGAATAAATGAAAAACTGTTTTTT
TRBJ1-5 . TRBV10-3 . 12 CASGGGNQPQHF TGTGCCTCCGGTGGGGGGAATCAGCCCCAGCATTTT
TRBJ1-5 . TRBV30 . 15 CAWSPGGYGNQPQHF TGTGCCTGGAGTCCGGGGGGGTACGGGAATCAGCCCCAGCATTTT
TRBJ2-7 TRBD2 TRBV5-1 . 15 CASSSTGTSAYEQYF TGCGCCAGCAGCTCCACCGGGACTAGCGCCTACGAGCAGTACTTC
TRBJ2-7 . TRBV27 once 15 CASSSEAGWGYEQYF TGTGCCAGCAGTTCGGAGGCGGGATGGGGGTACGAGCAGTACTTC
TRBJ1-2 . TRBV19 . 11 CASLQGYGYTF TGTGCCAGTCTGCAGGGGTATGGCTACACCTTC
TRBJ2-1 . TRBV9 . 15 CASSVELALSNEQFF TGTGCCAGCAGCGTAGAACTAGCCCTATCCAATGAGCAGTTCTTC
TRBJ1-6 . TRBV6-5 . 15 CASSYGGTPNSPLHF TGTGCCAGCAGTTACGGTGGGACTCCCAATTCACCCCTCCACTTT
TRBJ2-2 . TRBV28 . 13 CASSSRGTGELFF TGTGCCAGCAGTTCAAGGGGAACCGGGGAGCTGTTTTTT
TRBJ1-6 . TRBV7-3 . 13 CASSAFGDSPLHF TGTGCCAGCAGCGCTTTCGGGGATTCACCCCTCCACTTT
TRBJ2-7 . TRBV4-2 . 17 CASSQGSRRGGTYEQYF TGTGCCAGCAGCCAAGGGTCTCGACGGGGCGGGACCTACGAGCAGTACTTC
TRBJ1-1 . TRBV18 . 12 CASSLTRTEAFF TGTGCCAGCTCCCTCACGCGGACTGAAGCTTTCTTT
TRBJ1-2 TRBD1 TRBV18 . 14 CASSRPDRAGGYTF TGTGCCAGCTCACGCCCGGACAGGGCGGGGGGCTACACCTTC
TRBJ2-7 TRBD1 TRBV11-3 . 15 CASSQRQGADYEQYF TGTGCCAGCAGCCAACGACAGGGGGCGGACTACGAGCAGTACTTC
TRBJ2-7 . TRBV19 . 14 CASSPGGGTYEQYF TGTGCCAGTAGTCCCGGAGGAGGGACCTACGAGCAGTACTTC
TRBJ2-6 . TRBV4-1 . 18 CASTPSGGPLSGANVLTF TGCGCCAGCACACCCAGTGGAGGGCCCCTCTCTGGGGCCAACGTCCTGACTTTC
TRBJ1-6 . TRBV27 many 13 CASSRGGWSPLHF TGTGCCAGCAGTAGGGGGGGTTGGTCACCCCTCCACTTT
TRBJ2-2 TRBD2 TRBV18 . 16 CASSKAGAPNTGELFF TGTGCCAGCTCCAAAGCGGGAGCGCCGAACACCGGGGAGCTGTTTTTT
TRBJ2-7 . TRBV5-1 . 14 CASSGGGAAYEQYF TGCGCCAGCAGCGGAGGGGGGGCCGCCTACGAGCAGTACTTC
TRBJ2-2 . TRBV3-1/TRBV3-2 . 18 CASSQVGFAGMNTGELFF TGTGCCAGCAGCCAAGTTGGTTTTGCGGGAATGAACACCGGGGAGCTGTTTTTT
TRBJ1-1 . TRBV3-1/TRBV3-2 once 15 CASSLQAFMNTEAFF TGTGCCAGCAGCCTTCAGGCCTTTATGAACACTGAAGCTTTCTTT
TRBJ1-1 . TRBV11-3 once 12 CASSGANTEAFF TGTGCCAGTAGCGGGGCGAACACTGAAGCTTTCTTT
TRBJ2-7 . TRBV5-1 . 18 CASSSDLPDTQRVYEQYF TGCGCCAGCAGCTCAGATCTCCCAGACACCCAGCGGGTCTACGAGCAGTACTTC
TRBJ1-2 TRBD1 TRBV9 . 16 CASSVVRDSPPYGYTF TGTGCCAGCAGCGTAGTCAGGGACAGCCCCCCCTATGGCTACACCTTC
TRBJ2-7 TRBD2 TRBV6-2/TRBV6-3 . 16 CASSYSRDYTSYEQYF TGTGCCAGCAGTTATTCTCGGGACTATACCTCCTACGAGCAGTACTTC
TRBJ2-1 . TRBV14 few 15 CASSHGHAGYNEQFF TGTGCCAGCAGCCACGGACACGCTGGCTACAATGAGCAGTTCTTC
TRBJ2-7 TRBD2 TRBV25-1 once 14 CASSELGGSDEQYF TGTGCCAGCAGTGAATTGGGCGGGAGCGACGAGCAGTACTTC
TRBJ1-1 . TRBV6-6 few 13 CASSYPKGLEAFF TGTGCCAGCAGTTACCCGAAGGGACTTGAAGCTTTCTTT
TRBJ2-3 TRBD2 TRBV5-1 . 16 CASNSGASGRTDTQYF TGCGCCAGCAACTCTGGGGCTAGCGGGAGGACAGATACGCAGTATTTT
TRBJ1-1 . TRBV6-4 . 14 CASKTGPLNTEAFF TGTGCCAGCAAAACAGGGCCCTTGAACACTGAAGCTTTCTTT
TRBJ1-6 TRBD1 TRBV19 . 15 CASSIGDRAPSGLHF TGTGCCAGTAGTATTGGGGACAGGGCCCCTTCAGGCCTCCACTTT
TRBJ2-7 TRBD1 TRBV28 few 14 CASSFPGTGYEQYF TGTGCCAGCAGTTTCCCCGGGACAGGCTACGAGCAGTACTTC
TRBJ2-6 . TRBV5-1 . 14 CASSGVAGANVLTF TGCGCCAGCTCAGGGGTCGCAGGGGCCAACGTCCTGACTTTC
TRBJ2-3 . TRBV28 . 14 CASTVGQSTDTQYF TGTGCCAGCACGGTGGGGCAAAGCACAGATACGCAGTATTTT
TRBJ2-5 TRBD1 TRBV3-1/TRBV3-2 once 14 CASSPRGSRETQYF TGTGCCAGCAGCCCCAGGGGGTCTCGGGAGACCCAGTACTTC
TRBJ2-3 . TRBV19 . 16 CASSIGGYSSTDTQYF TGTGCCAGTAGTATAGGGGGCTACTCTAGCACAGATACGCAGTATTTT
TRBJ2-3 . TRBV5-8 . 13 CASSLGGSDTQYF TGTGCCAGCAGCTTGGGAGGGTCAGATACGCAGTATTTT
TRBJ1-6 TRBD1 TRBV5-5 . 15 CASSGQGAGGSPLHF TGTGCCAGCAGCGGACAGGGGGCCGGGGGTTCACCCCTCCACTTT
TRBJ1-2 TRBD1 TRBV7-2 once 14 CASSPNTGGPGYTF TGTGCCAGCAGCCCTAACACAGGGGGGCCTGGCTACACCTTC
TRBJ2-7 . TRBV3-1/TRBV3-2 . 12 CASRGDSYEQYF TGTGCCAGCAGGGGAGACTCCTACGAGCAGTACTTC
TRBJ1-1 . TRBV19 many 13 CASTGGWGTEAFF TGTGCCAGTACGGGGGGTTGGGGCACTGAAGCTTTCTTT
TRBJ1-2 . TRBV21-1 . 13 CATPGQGVYGYTF TGTGCCACCCCGGGACAGGGGGTTTATGGCTACACCTTC